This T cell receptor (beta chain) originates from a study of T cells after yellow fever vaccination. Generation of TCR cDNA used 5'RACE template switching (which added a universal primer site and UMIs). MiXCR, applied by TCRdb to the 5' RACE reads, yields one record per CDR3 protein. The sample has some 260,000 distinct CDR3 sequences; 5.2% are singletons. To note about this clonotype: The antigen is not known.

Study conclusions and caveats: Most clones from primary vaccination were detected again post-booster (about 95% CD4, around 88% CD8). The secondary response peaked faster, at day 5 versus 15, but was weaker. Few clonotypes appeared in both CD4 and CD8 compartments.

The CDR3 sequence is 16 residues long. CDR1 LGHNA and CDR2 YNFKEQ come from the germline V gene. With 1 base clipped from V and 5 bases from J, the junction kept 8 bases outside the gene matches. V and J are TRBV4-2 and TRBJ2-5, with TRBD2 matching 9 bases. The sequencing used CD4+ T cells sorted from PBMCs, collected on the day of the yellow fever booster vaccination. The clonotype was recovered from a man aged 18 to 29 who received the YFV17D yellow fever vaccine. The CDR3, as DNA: TGTGCCAGCAGCCAAGGCGGGGGGGCCGGCGCTGAGACCCAGTACTTC. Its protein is CASSQGGGAGAETQYF.